Listed below are T cell receptor beta chains from one sample, sequenced in a study of blood T cell repertoires in COVID-19. Assay used: immunoSEQ multiplex PCR; TCRdb lists only in-frame clones, some missing. The sample has about 190,000 clones; approximately 91% are singletons. The sequenced material came from peripheral blood. These receptors all come from a woman aged 40 to 50 who had recovered from COVID-19. The CDR3 runs from the conserved cysteine through the conserved F or W. The D gene is left open where the match is weak. The listing skips clone size in some rows; elsewhere it reads once, few, many or a size class.

size: NA; V: TRBV5-4; D: NA; J: TRBJ1-3; DNA: TGTGCCAGCAGCTTCTTCACAGGCGGGGAAATTAACACCATATATTTT; CDR3: CASSFFTGGEINTIYF
size: NA; V: TRBV27; D: TRBD1; J: TRBJ2-3; DNA: TGTGCCAGCACCCTTATCAGGGGGAGCACAGATACGCAGTATTTT; CDR3: CASTLIRGSTDTQYF
size: NA; V: TRBV7-9; D: TRBD2; J: TRBJ2-1; DNA: TGTGCCAGCAGCTCGGGGCGGGAGGTCTATGAGCAGTTCTTC; CDR3: CASSSGREVYEQFF
size: NA; V: TRBV6-2/TRBV6-3; D: TRBD2; J: TRBJ2-1; DNA: TGTGCCAGCAGGCCTAGCGGGAGAGACTACAATGAGCAGTTCTTC; CDR3: CASRPSGRDYNEQFF
size: NA; V: TRBV25-1; D: NA; J: TRBJ2-1; DNA: TGTGCCAGCAGTGAAGCCGGAGTAGGTTCCTACAATGAGCAGTTCTTC; CDR3: CASSEAGVGSYNEQFF
size: NA; V: TRBV3-1/TRBV3-2; D: NA; J: TRBJ2-2; DNA: TGTGCCAGCAGCCACAAGTCGGCAGACGGGGTGGGCGCGAACACCGGGGAGCTGTTTTTT; CDR3: CASSHKSADGVGANTGELFF
size: once; V: TRBV28; D: TRBD1; J: TRBJ2-5; DNA: TGTGCCAGCAGTTTAGGGGGACAGGGGCAAGAGACCCAGTACTTC; CDR3: CASSLGGQGQETQYF
size: NA; V: TRBV19; D: TRBD1; J: TRBJ2-1; DNA: TGTGCCAGTAGTATTGGACAGGGGGCCTACGGGGAGCAGTTCTTC; CDR3: CASSIGQGAYGEQFF
size: NA; V: TRBV11-2; D: TRBD1; J: TRBJ2-2; DNA: TGTGCCAGCAGACAGACCGGGACAGGGGGATACACCGGGGAGCTGTTTTTT; CDR3: CASRQTGTGGYTGELFF
size: NA; V: TRBV29-1; D: NA; J: TRBJ1-4; DNA: TGCAGCGGGAGGGGAGGGGACGAAAAACTGTTTTTT; CDR3: CSGRGGDEKLFF
size: NA; V: TRBV19; D: NA; J: TRBJ2-1; DNA: TGTGCCAGTAGTATTGGAACTAGCTCCTACAATGAGCAGTTCTTC; CDR3: CASSIGTSSYNEQFF
size: NA; V: TRBV28; D: TRBD1; J: TRBJ1-3; DNA: TGTGCCAGCAGTTTAGAGGGACAGTTTTTCTCTGGAAACACCATATATTTT; CDR3: CASSLEGQFFSGNTIYF
size: few; V: TRBV12-3/TRBV12-4; D: NA; J: TRBJ2-2; DNA: TGTGCCAGCAGTTTCGAGGCCGGGGAGCTGTTTTTT; CDR3: CASSFEAGELFF
size: NA; V: TRBV19; D: TRBD1; J: TRBJ2-5; DNA: TGTGCCAGTAGTGTGTCCCGGGACAGGGCAGAGACCCAGTACTTC; CDR3: CASSVSRDRAETQYF
size: NA; V: TRBV7-8; D: TRBD2; J: TRBJ2-1; DNA: TGTGCCAGCAGCGACCAAAGCGGGAGCCCCTCCAATGAGCAGTTCTTC; CDR3: CASSDQSGSPSNEQFF
size: NA; V: TRBV5-1; D: TRBD2; J: TRBJ2-3; DNA: TGCGCCAGCAGCTTGGTTGTCGGCGGGGGGCCCACAGATACGCAGTATTTT; CDR3: CASSLVVGGGPTDTQYF
size: NA; V: TRBV3-1/TRBV3-2; D: NA; J: TRBJ2-3; DNA: TGTGCCAGCAGCTCCCGGGTCGTCGCCGATACGCAGTATTTT; CDR3: CASSSRVVADTQYF
size: few; V: TRBV30; D: TRBD1; J: TRBJ1-3; DNA: TGTGCCTCCACCGGGACAGGGGGCCTTTTCTCTGGAAACACCATATATTTT; CDR3: CASTGTGGLFSGNTIYF
size: NA; V: TRBV19; D: TRBD1; J: TRBJ1-2; DNA: TGTGCCAGTAGTTCCGGGACAGGGGGCATCGATGGCTACACCTTC; CDR3: CASSSGTGGIDGYTF
size: NA; V: TRBV5-5; D: NA; J: TRBJ2-2; DNA: TGTGCCAGCAGCTGGAGCGGGTCGAACACCGGGGAGCTGTTTTTT; CDR3: CASSWSGSNTGELFF
size: once; V: TRBV7-8; D: NA; J: TRBJ2-5; DNA: TGTGCCAGCAGCCCACCCCACAGTCGCTCAGGAAGGGAGACCCAGTACTTC; CDR3: CASSPPHSRSGRETQYF
size: NA; V: TRBV4-3; D: TRBD2; J: TRBJ2-1; DNA: TGCGCCAGCAGCCAAGAATACGGGAGGTCCCATGAGCAGTTCTTC; CDR3: CASSQEYGRSHEQFF
size: NA; V: TRBV7-2; D: TRBD2; J: TRBJ2-7; DNA: TGTGCCAGCAGCCCCCAGACTAGCGGGAGGGCCCTCGTATACGAGCAGTACTTC; CDR3: CASSPQTSGRALVYEQYF
size: NA; V: TRBV11-3; D: NA; J: TRBJ2-2; DNA: TGTGCCAGCAGCTTAGGCGCCAGGGAGAACACCGGGGAGCTGTTTTTT; CDR3: CASSLGARENTGELFF
size: NA; V: TRBV27; D: TRBD1; J: TRBJ1-1; DNA: TGTGCCAGCAGTCTTAAACCAGGGGGAAGCACTGAAGCTTTCTTT; CDR3: CASSLKPGGSTEAFF
size: few; V: TRBV7-9; D: TRBD2; J: TRBJ2-1; DNA: TGTGCCAGCAGTTCTAGCGGAGCCTACAATGAGCAGTTCTTC; CDR3: CASSSSGAYNEQFF
size: NA; V: TRBV7-2; D: NA; J: TRBJ2-3; DNA: TGTGCCAGCAGCTTAAGGCGGCAATCTAGCACAGATACGCAGTATTTT; CDR3: CASSLRRQSSTDTQYF
size: NA; V: TRBV5-1; D: TRBD2; J: TRBJ2-7; DNA: TGCGCCAGCAGCGTGACGCGGGGGATAGACGAGCAGTACTTC; CDR3: CASSVTRGIDEQYF
size: NA; V: TRBV30; D: TRBD2; J: TRBJ2-7; DNA: TGTGCCTGGAGTGCTTCCAGGGAGGGGCAGTACTTC; CDR3: CAWSASREGQYF
size: NA; V: TRBV11-3; D: NA; J: TRBJ2-2; DNA: TGTGCCAGCAGCTTAGATAGACTCTCGAACACCGGGGAGCTGTTTTTT; CDR3: CASSLDRLSNTGELFF
size: NA; V: TRBV2; D: NA; J: TRBJ1-4; DNA: TGTGCCAGCAGTGAGGATGTACAGCCTAATGAAAAACTGTTTTTT; CDR3: CASSEDVQPNEKLFF
size: NA; V: TRBV7-6; D: NA; J: TRBJ1-5; DNA: TGTGCCAGCAGCTTATCAGGGGCCGATCAGCCCCAGCATTTT; CDR3: CASSLSGADQPQHF
size: NA; V: TRBV19; D: NA; J: TRBJ1-2; DNA: TGTGCCAGTAGTATAGATCGCGGTGCGGGCTACACCTTC; CDR3: CASSIDRGAGYTF
size: NA; V: TRBV9; D: NA; J: TRBJ2-1; DNA: TGTGCCAGCAGCCTCGATGGGGCGATCTACAATGAGCAGTTCTTC; CDR3: CASSLDGAIYNEQFF
size: NA; V: TRBV5-1; D: TRBD1; J: TRBJ2-3; DNA: TGCGCCAGCAGCTTGGACCGTCGGGACAGATCCACAGATACGCAGTATTTT; CDR3: CASSLDRRDRSTDTQYF
size: NA; V: TRBV7-2; D: TRBD1; J: TRBJ2-3; DNA: TGTGCCAGCAGCTTAGACGGGACAGGCATCGATACGCAGTATTTT; CDR3: CASSLDGTGIDTQYF
size: NA; V: TRBV19; D: NA; J: TRBJ2-1; DNA: TGTGCCAGTAGTATAACCAAGGACAGATACAATGAGCAGTTCTTC; CDR3: CASSITKDRYNEQFF
size: NA; V: TRBV5-1; D: TRBD2; J: TRBJ2-1; DNA: TGCGCCAGCAGCGCCGGGACTAGTTCCTACAATGAGCAGTTCTTC; CDR3: CASSAGTSSYNEQFF
size: NA; V: TRBV9; D: NA; J: TRBJ2-2; DNA: TGTGCCAGCAGTTCAGCGGACCCCGGGGAGCTGTTTTTT; CDR3: CASSSADPGELFF
size: once; V: TRBV7-9; D: TRBD2; J: TRBJ2-1; DNA: TGTGCCAGCAGCAACGGACTAGCGGGAGTGGGCTCCTACAATGAGCAGTTCTTC; CDR3: CASSNGLAGVGSYNEQFF
size: NA; V: TRBV24-1; D: NA; J: TRBJ1-4; DNA: TGTGCCACCAGTGGCGCCCAACAGGCAGCAACTAATGAAAAACTGTTTTTT; CDR3: CATSGAQQAATNEKLFF
size: NA; V: TRBV29-1; D: NA; J: TRBJ1-1; DNA: TGCAGCGTTGAGTCGTCTCGGGGTTGGGACACTGAAGCTTTCTTT; CDR3: CSVESSRGWDTEAFF
size: NA; V: TRBV6-5; D: TRBD1; J: TRBJ1-1; DNA: TGTGCCAGCAGTTATGTGGGACAGGGCAACACTGAAGCTTTCTTT; CDR3: CASSYVGQGNTEAFF
size: NA; V: TRBV6-1; D: NA; J: TRBJ1-5; DNA: TGTGCCAGCAGTGAAGCGTGGGGCGCTAATCAGCCCCAGCATTTT; CDR3: CASSEAWGANQPQHF
size: once; V: TRBV6-2/TRBV6-3; D: NA; J: TRBJ2-3; DNA: TGTGCCAGCAGTTACTCGACTCCTTGGGATACGCAGTATTTT; CDR3: CASSYSTPWDTQYF
size: NA; V: TRBV25-1; D: NA; J: TRBJ2-3; DNA: TGTGCCAGCAGTTACCCGGGAGCGGATACGCAGTATTTT; CDR3: CASSYPGADTQYF
size: NA; V: TRBV7-2; D: TRBD1; J: TRBJ1-1; DNA: TGTGCCAGCTCCAGACAGGGAATGTCTGGCACTGAAGCTTTCTTT; CDR3: CASSRQGMSGTEAFF
size: NA; V: TRBV2; D: NA; J: TRBJ2-5; DNA: TGTGCCAGCAGTGGGCCCGGGGTCGTAGAGACCCAGTACTTC; CDR3: CASSGPGVVETQYF
size: NA; V: TRBV19; D: TRBD1; J: TRBJ1-2; DNA: TGTGCCAGTAGTCCGTGGACAGGGACCAACTATGGCTACACCTTC; CDR3: CASSPWTGTNYGYTF
size: NA; V: TRBV5-1; D: TRBD1; J: TRBJ2-1; DNA: TGCGCCAGCAGCTTGGAGGCCGGGACAGGCTACAATGAGCAGTTCTTC; CDR3: CASSLEAGTGYNEQFF
size: NA; V: TRBV6-6; D: NA; J: TRBJ2-7; DNA: TGTGCCAGCAGTTTAATCCCCGGCAGGGGCTACGAGCAGTACTTC; CDR3: CASSLIPGRGYEQYF
size: NA; V: TRBV6-5; D: NA; J: TRBJ1-1; DNA: TGTGCCATCGGCAGGGGGAACACTGAAGCTTTCTTT; CDR3: CAIGRGNTEAFF
size: NA; V: TRBV20-1; D: NA; J: TRBJ1-1; DNA: TGCAGTGCTAGTGGGACTCTGAACACTGAAGCTTTCTTT; CDR3: CSASGTLNTEAFF
size: NA; V: TRBV7-9; D: TRBD1; J: TRBJ2-7; DNA: TGTGCCAGCAGCTTGGGACAGGTCTCCTCCTACGAGCAGTACTTC; CDR3: CASSLGQVSSYEQYF
size: NA; V: TRBV19; D: NA; J: TRBJ2-7; DNA: TGTGCCAGTAGTATAGCCCTAGGCGGAGCCTACGAGCAGTACTTC; CDR3: CASSIALGGAYEQYF
size: NA; V: TRBV24-1; D: TRBD2; J: TRBJ2-7; DNA: TGTGCCACCTCCTTAGCGGGATCCTACGAGCAGTACTTC; CDR3: CATSLAGSYEQYF
size: once; V: TRBV6-4; D: TRBD2; J: TRBJ2-1; DNA: TGTGCCAGCAGTGACTCGGGAGGGTACAACAATGAGCAGTTCTTC; CDR3: CASSDSGGYNNEQFF
size: NA; V: TRBV27; D: TRBD1; J: TRBJ1-2; DNA: TGTGCCAGCAGTCCAGACAGGGGAACGGATGGCTACACCTTC; CDR3: CASSPDRGTDGYTF
size: NA; V: TRBV7-8; D: NA; J: TRBJ2-1; DNA: TGTGCCAGCATGTTTCAGGGGCGCTACAATGAGCAGTTCTTC; CDR3: CASMFQGRYNEQFF